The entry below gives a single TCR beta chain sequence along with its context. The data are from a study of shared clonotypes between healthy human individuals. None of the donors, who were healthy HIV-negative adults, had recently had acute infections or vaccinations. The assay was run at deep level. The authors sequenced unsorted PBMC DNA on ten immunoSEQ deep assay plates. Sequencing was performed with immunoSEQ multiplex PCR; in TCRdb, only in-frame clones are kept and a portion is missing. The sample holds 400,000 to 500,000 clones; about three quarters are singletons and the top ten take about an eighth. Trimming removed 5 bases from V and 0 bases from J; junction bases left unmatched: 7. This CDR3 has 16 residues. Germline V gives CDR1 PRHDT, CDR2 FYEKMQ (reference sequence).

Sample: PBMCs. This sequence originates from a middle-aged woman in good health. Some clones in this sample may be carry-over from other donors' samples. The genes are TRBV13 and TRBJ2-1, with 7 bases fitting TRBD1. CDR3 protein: CASSTQTGSSYNEQFF. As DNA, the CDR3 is TGTGCCAGCAGCACCCAGACAGGGAGCTCCTACAATGAGCAGTTCTTC. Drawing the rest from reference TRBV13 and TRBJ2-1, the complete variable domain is AAGVIQSPRHLIKEKRETATLKCYPIPRHDTVYWYQQGPGQDPQFLISFYEKMQSDKGSIPDRFSAQQFSDYHSELNMSSLELGDSALYFCASSTQTGSSYNEQFFGPGTRLTVL.